There are many counts of the clone carrying this T cell receptor beta chain. What it binds is not known. Together with thyroid ultrasound, orbital computed tomography, serum thyroxine and TRAb, clinical symptoms were used for diagnoses. The sample belongs to a study of T cells in Graves' hyperthyroidism and ophthalmopathy. About the research overall: Specimen type is peripheral blood, collected at initial diagnosis prior to any treatment.

The TCR beta CDR3 regions underwent amplification using RNA transcripts as the source. First-round RT-PCR of the TCR CDR3 relied on the HTBI primer set. TCRdb independently ran MiXCR on the multiplex PCR reads; one entry per CDR3 protein. Of 330,000 or so distinct CDR3 sequences detected, 18% appear once; the ten largest clones hold around 15%. Study-wide points: Most thyroid clonotypes with frequency above 0.001 were detected in blood.

This CDR3 region has 15 residues. V dropped 3 bases and J dropped 1; count of bases not matched to a gene: 2. Germline CDR1 LGHDT, CDR2 YNNKEL (reference sequence). Sequences were obtained from blood. This sequence was found in a woman in her 40s with Graves' ophthalmopathy. The chain is built from TRBV3-1 and TRBJ2-5; 10 bases line up with TRBD2. CDR3 sequence: CASSQRLAGQETQYF. For the CDR3, the DNA is TGTGCCAGCAGCCAGAGACTAGCGGGCCAAGAGACCCAGTACTTC.